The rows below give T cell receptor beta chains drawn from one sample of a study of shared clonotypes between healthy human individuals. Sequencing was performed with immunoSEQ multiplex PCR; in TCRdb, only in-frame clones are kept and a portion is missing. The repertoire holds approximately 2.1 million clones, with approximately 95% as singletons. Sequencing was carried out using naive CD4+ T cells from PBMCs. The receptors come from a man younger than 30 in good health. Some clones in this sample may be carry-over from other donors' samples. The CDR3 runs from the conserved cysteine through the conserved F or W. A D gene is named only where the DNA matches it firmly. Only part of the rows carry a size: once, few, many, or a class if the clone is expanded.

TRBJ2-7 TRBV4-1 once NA TGCGCCAGCAGCCAAGGGGGTGGGTGGAATATGGGCTACGAGCAGTACTTC CASSQGGGWNMGYEQYF
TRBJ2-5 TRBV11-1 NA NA TGTGCCAGCAGCTTAGCCGGGGAGACCCAGTACTTC CASSLAGETQYF
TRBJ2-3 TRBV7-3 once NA TGTGCCAGCAGCTTAATGGGGGCTTTAGGAGATACGCAGTATTTT CASSLMGALGDTQYF
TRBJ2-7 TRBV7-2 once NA TGTGCCAGCAGCTTAGGATCGGGGAACTCCTACGAGCAGTACTTC CASSLGSGNSYEQYF
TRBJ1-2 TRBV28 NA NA TGTGCCAGCAGTTCTTCACGGGGCGGACAGCCCTATGGCTACACCTTC CASSSSRGGQPYGYTF
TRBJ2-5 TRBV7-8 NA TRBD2 TGTGCCAGCAGCTTAGTGAGAGGACTAGCGGGAGATGCAGAGACCCAGTACTTC CASSLVRGLAGDAETQYF
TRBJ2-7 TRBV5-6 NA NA TGTGCCAGCAGGGCAGCCGGGACCCTCTCCTACGAGCAGTACTTC CASRAAGTLSYEQYF
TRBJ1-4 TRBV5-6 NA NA TGTGCCAGCAGGCTGCAGGGGCCCGATGAAAAACTGTTTTTT CASRLQGPDEKLFF
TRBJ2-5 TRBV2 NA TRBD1 TGTGCCAGCAGTGCCGGGACAGGGAACTTCCCGGAGACCCAGTACTTC CASSAGTGNFPETQYF
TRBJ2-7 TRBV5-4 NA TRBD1 TGTGCCAGCAGCTCTCCGGGACAGAAGTCCTACGAGCAGTACTTC CASSSPGQKSYEQYF
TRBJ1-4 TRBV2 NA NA TGTGCCAGCAGTGTTCGACCTGGGGGGGCTGCTGAAAAACTGTTTTTT CASSVRPGGAAEKLFF
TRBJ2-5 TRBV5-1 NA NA TGCGCCAGCAGCTGGGGGGAGCGAGGGGATAGGGAGACCCAGTACTTC CASSWGERGDRETQYF
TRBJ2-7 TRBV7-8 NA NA TGTGCCAGCAGCTTAGAATCCCTTTGGGGAGAGCAGTACTTC CASSLESLWGEQYF
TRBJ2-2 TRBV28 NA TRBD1 TGTGCCAGCAGGCGAACAGGGGGCTCCGGGGAGCTGTTTTTT CASRRTGGSGELFF
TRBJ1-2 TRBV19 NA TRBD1 TGTGCCAGTAGTACGAGACAGGGATCAATTAACTATGGCTACACCTTC CASSTRQGSINYGYTF
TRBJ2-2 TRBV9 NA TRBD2 TGTGCCAGCAGCCTTTCGGGACTAGACACCGGGGAGCTGTTTTTT CASSLSGLDTGELFF
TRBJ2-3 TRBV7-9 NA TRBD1 TGTGCCAGCAGCCCCTCGACAGGGGGAGTGCCTAGGAGCACAGATACGCAGTATTTT CASSPSTGGVPRSTDTQYF
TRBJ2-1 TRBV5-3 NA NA TGTGCCAGAAGCTTCGGTGGCTTTGAGCAGTTCTTC CARSFGGFEQFF
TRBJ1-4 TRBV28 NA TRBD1 TGTGCCAGCGGACAGGGGGAAAAACTGTTTTTT CASGQGEKLFF
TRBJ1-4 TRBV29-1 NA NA TGCAGCGTCGCCTCCTTAAACAGGGTTGGGGGTGAAAAACTGTTTTTT CSVASLNRVGGEKLFF
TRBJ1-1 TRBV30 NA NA TGTGCCTGGAGTGTAGGAGCCCTTCTGAGGTCGGCTGAAGCTTTCTTT CAWSVGALLRSAEAFF
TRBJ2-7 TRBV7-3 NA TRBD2 TGTGCCAGCAGCCCAAACAGGGTGGGAACTAGCGGCGAGCAGTACTTC CASSPNRVGTSGEQYF
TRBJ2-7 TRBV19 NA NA TGTGCCAGTAGTATACGGACCAGCTTGATCGAGCAGTACTTC CASSIRTSLIEQYF
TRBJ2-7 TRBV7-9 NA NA TGTGCCAGCAGTTTAAACAGGGACTACGAGCAGTACTTC CASSLNRDYEQYF
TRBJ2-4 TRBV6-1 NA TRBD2 TGTGCCAGCAGTGAAGCCAGCGGGAGTGCCAAAAACATTCAGTACTTC CASSEASGSAKNIQYF
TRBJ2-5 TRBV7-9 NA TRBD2 TGTGCCAGCAGCTTAGGACTAGCGATTGAGACCCAGTACTTC CASSLGLAIETQYF
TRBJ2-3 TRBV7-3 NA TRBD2 TGTGCCAGCAGCTCCAGATTGGGACTAGGAGCAGATACGCAGTATTTT CASSSRLGLGADTQYF
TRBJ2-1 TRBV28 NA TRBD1 TGTGCCAGCAGTCCCGGGACAGGGCGGTACAATGAGCAGTTCTTC CASSPGTGRYNEQFF
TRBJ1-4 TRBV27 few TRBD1 TGTGCCAGCAGTTACAGGGGTAATGAAAAACTGTTTTTT CASSYRGNEKLFF
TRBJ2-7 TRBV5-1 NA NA TGCGCCAGCAGCTTGACTGGGTCTAACGAGCAGTACTTC CASSLTGSNEQYF
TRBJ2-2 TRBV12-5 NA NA TGTGCTAGTGGTTTGGGCACATGGGGGCCCACCGGGGAGCTGTTTTTT CASGLGTWGPTGELFF
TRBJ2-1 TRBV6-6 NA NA TGTGCCAGCAGCCCTTTACAGGGAAGCTCCTACAATGAGCAGTTCTTC CASSPLQGSSYNEQFF
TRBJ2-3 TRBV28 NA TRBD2 TGTGCCAGCAGCCCTCTAGCGGGAGTTCGAACAGATACGCAGTATTTT CASSPLAGVRTDTQYF
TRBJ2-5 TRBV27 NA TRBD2 TGTGCCAGCAGTACCCTCCTAGCGGGAGGGCCGAATGAGACCCAGTACTTC CASSTLLAGGPNETQYF
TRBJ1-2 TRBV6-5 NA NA TGTGCCAGCAGGCGCGGGGGTAGTCTAGGGTATGGCTACACCTTC CASRRGGSLGYGYTF
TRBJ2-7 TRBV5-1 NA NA TGCGCCAGCAGCTTGGGGGTGGGTACCTACGAGCAGTACTTC CASSLGVGTYEQYF
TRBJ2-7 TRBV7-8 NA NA TGTGCCAGCAGCTCCGGTGCGGGCTACGAGCAGTACTTC CASSSGAGYEQYF
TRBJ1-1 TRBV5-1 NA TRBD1 TGCGCCAGCGGACAGGGGATGAACACTGAAGCTTTCTTT CASGQGMNTEAFF
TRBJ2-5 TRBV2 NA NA TGTGCCAGCAGTGAACGGGAAAAGACCCAGTACTTC CASSEREKTQYF
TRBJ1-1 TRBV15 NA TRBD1 TGTGCCACCAGCAGACCCGGACAGGTGAACACTGAAGCTTTCTTT CATSRPGQVNTEAFF
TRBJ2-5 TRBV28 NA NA TGTGCCAGCAGTTTCAACGGGAGGGGGCCCCAAGAGACCCAGTACTTC CASSFNGRGPQETQYF
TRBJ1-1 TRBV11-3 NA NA TGTGCCAGCAGCTGGGGGCGAGAGACTGAAGCTTTCTTT CASSWGRETEAFF
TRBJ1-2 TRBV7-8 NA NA TGTGCCAGCAGCCTAAGTGTGAACTATGGCTACACCTTC CASSLSVNYGYTF
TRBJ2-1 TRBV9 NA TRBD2 TGTGCCAGCAGCACGCGCCCAGGACTAGCGGGTTACAATGAGCAGTTCTTC CASSTRPGLAGYNEQFF
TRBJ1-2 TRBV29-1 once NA TGCAGCGTTGAAGATCCGCGCCGTCCGGCCGCTGGCTACACCTTC CSVEDPRRPAAGYTF